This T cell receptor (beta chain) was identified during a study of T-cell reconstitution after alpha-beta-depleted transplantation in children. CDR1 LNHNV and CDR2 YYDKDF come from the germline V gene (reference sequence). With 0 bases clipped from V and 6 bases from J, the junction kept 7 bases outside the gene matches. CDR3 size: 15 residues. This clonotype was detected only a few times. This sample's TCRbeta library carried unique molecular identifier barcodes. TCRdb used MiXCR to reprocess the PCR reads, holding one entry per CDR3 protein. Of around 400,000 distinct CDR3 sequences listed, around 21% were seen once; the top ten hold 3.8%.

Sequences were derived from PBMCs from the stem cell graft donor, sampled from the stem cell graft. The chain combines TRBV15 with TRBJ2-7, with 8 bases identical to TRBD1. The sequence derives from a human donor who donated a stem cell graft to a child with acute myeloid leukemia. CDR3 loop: CATSRDRQGWREQYF. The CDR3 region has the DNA TGTGCCACCAGCAGAGATCGACAGGGGTGGCGCGAGCAGTACTTC.